The 8 T cell receptor beta chains below were found in one sample sequenced in a study of vaccination and CD4 T cells after COVID-19. TCRdb re-analysed the PCR reads in MiXCR, keeping a single row per CDR3 protein. The sample gives some 18,000 distinct CDR3 sequences, about 60% of which show up once; around 1.1% is in the top ten. The starting material was CD4+ T cells from blood, obtained after SARS-CoV-2 vaccination. These receptors all stem from a human donor who had recovered from COVID-19.

This clonotype occurred a few times. The chain has TRBV20-1 and TRBJ2-4; tentatively, D is TRBD1 (6 bases). The CDR3 consists of 16 residues. V was pared by 0 bases and J by 0 bases, with 12 bases between. Germline V gene sequence: CDR1 DFQATT, CDR2 SNEGSKA (reference sequence). CDR3 DNA sequence: TGCAGTGCTAGAGATCTGACAGGACTAGCCAAAAACATTCAGTACTTC. It yields the protein CSARDLTGLAKNIQYF.

This clonotype was recorded once. The rearrangement uses TRBV7-3 and TRBJ2-5; D is uncertain. The CDR3 totals 13 residues. Germline CDR1 reads SGHTA; CDR2 reads FQGTGA. Trimming pared 5 bases from V and 3 bases from J, leaving 10 bases between. CDR3: CASSAHREETQYF. The DNA for the CDR3 is TGTGCCAGCAGCGCCCACAGAGAAGAGACCCAGTACTTC.

The gene calls are TRBV7-2 and TRBJ2-7; maybe TRBD1 (5 bases). Per germline, CDR1 SGHTA and CDR2 FQGNSA. With 2 bases removed from V and 7 bases from J, the gap between germline ends came to 9 bases. This CDR3 has 12 amino acids. DNA for the CDR3: TGTGCCAGCAGCTTAAAAAGGGGTGAGCAGTACTTC. Translating gives CASSLKRGEQYF.

There are a few counts of this clonotype. The chain uses TRBV7-2 and TRBJ2-5, with a tentative D call TRBD1 (6 bases). The CDR3 runs to 14 residues. Trimming shortened V by 2 bases and J by 3 bases, and 10 bases separated the two germline ends. Germline V gene sequence: CDR1 SGHTA, CDR2 FQGNSA. CDR3 sequence: CASSLQGRKETQYF. The CDR3 nucleotides read TGTGCCAGCAGCTTACAGGGGCGGAAAGAGACCCAGTACTTC.

This clonotype was seen more than once but under ten times. The chain joins TRBV25-1 to TRBJ2-5, with TRBD1 matching 8 bases. V shed 4 bases and J 4 bases; nucleotides not matched to a gene: 11. The CDR3 consists of 16 residues. CDR1 is MGHDK, CDR2 SYGVNS, per germline. CDR3 loop: CASSAGQGSAGETQYF. CDR3 sequence (DNA): TGTGCCAGCAGTGCTGGACAGGGAAGCGCGGGAGAGACCCAGTACTTC.

The CDR3 reads CASSRTPYGYTF. CDR3 DNA: TGTGCCAGCAGTCGGACCCCCTATGGCTACACCTTC. V usage is TRBV6-1 and J usage is TRBJ1-2; D not resolved. CDR3 size: 12 residues. Trimming took 5 bases from V and 4 from J, leaving 8 bases between them. The germline V gene encodes CDR1 MNHNS and CDR2 SASEGT.

This clonotype turned up a few times. The V gene is TRBV6-5, the J gene TRBJ2-6, with unresolved D. Looked up from germline, CDR1 is MNHEY and CDR2 is SVGAGI. The ends were cut back, 4 bases at V and 1 base at J, with 11 bases in the middle. The CDR3 extends over 16 amino acids. CDR3: CASSSPAVSGANVLTF. DNA of the CDR3: TGTGCCAGCAGTTCTCCGGCCGTATCTGGGGCCAACGTCCTGACTTTC.

The sample holds one count of this clonotype. The rearrangement joins TRBV6-1 to TRBJ2-3; possibly TRBD1 for D (5 bases). V lost 7 bases and J 1 base, leaving 12 bases between the germline ends. The germline V gene has CDR1 MNHNS and CDR2 SASEGT. This CDR3 is 14 amino acids long. The CDR3 loop is CASKPGYGTDTQYF. The CDR3 DNA sequence: TGTGCCAGCAAGCCAGGGTATGGCACAGATACGCAGTATTTT.